This TCR beta chain was captured in a study of tumor-infiltrating lymphocytes in primary liver carcinoma. Starting from 400 to 500 ng of total RNA, TCR beta cDNA was produced with a primer in the constant region. Three-round nested multiplex PCR performed with slightly modified ARM-PCR produced the TCR beta libraries. TRBV1-TRBV30 forward primers and a C-beta reverse primer were used in the first two PCR rounds, which each ran for 10 cycles. One entry per CDR3 protein results from TCRdb running MiXCR on the multiplex PCR reads. The repertoire holds approximately 73,000 distinct CDR3 sequences, with 71% as singletons. This CDR3 is built from 12 residues. The germline gives CDR1 MDHEN, CDR2 SYDVKM. Co-extraction of RNA and DNA was performed on roughly 17-32 mg of unsorted bulk tissue.

The sequenced sample consisted of liver tumor tissue from sampling region 4. Regarding subset: tumor region T4, right-lateral pole. V usage is TRBV28 and J usage is TRBJ2-3; D call uncertain. The TCR sequence derives from a woman aged 60 to 75 with primary liver carcinoma and hepatitis B virus infection. Written as DNA, the CDR3 is TGTGTCAGTAGTACGATAACAGATACGCAGTATTTT. Its translation is CVSSTITDTQYF.